The sequence of this T cell receptor (beta chain) was determined in a study of blood T cells in healthy people across ages. Next came a second PCR, run for about 6 to 11 cycles, which used a sample-barcoded 5' primer along with a J-beta primer mix. TCRdb ran MiXCR on the 5' RACE reads and lists one entry per CDR3 protein. The sample includes over 750,000 distinct CDR3 sequences, around 25% seen only once; the top ten take 9.4%. Trimming took 4 bases from V and 9 from J; bases not matched to a gene: 21. This CDR3 contains 19 residues. Germline V lookup: CDR1 LGHNT, CDR2 FRNRAP. The same specimen was also included in a second study, on T cells of mothers and their children.

The clonotype was recovered from a boy between 10 and 17 years old in good health. V usage is TRBV12-5 and J usage is TRBJ2-1; 10 bases match TRBD2. The sample was blood. The CDR3 DNA reads TGTGCTAGTGGTTCCCCGGAACTTCTAGCGGGGGTTATGATCAGTGAGCAGTTCTTC. Its translation: CASGSPELLAGVMISEQFF.